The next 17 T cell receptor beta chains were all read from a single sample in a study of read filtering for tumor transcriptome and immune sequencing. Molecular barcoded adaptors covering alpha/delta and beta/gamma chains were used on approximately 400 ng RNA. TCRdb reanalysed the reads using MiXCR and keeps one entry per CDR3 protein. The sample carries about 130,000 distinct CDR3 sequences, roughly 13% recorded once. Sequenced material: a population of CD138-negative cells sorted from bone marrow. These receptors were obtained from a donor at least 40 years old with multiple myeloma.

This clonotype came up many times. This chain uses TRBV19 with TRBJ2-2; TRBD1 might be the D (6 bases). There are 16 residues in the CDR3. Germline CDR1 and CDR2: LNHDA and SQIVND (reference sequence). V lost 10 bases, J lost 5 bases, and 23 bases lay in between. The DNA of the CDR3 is TGTGCCATCTCCAGGGGCCCCGCCTCACTTACCGGGGAGCTGTTTTTT. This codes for CAISRGPASLTGELFF.

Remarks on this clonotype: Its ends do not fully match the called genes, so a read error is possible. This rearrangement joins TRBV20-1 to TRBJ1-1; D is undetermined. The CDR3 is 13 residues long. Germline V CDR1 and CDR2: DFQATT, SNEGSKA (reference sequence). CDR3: CSARGRPNTGAFF. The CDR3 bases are TGCAGTGCAAGAGGACGGCCGAACACTGGAGCTTTCTTT.

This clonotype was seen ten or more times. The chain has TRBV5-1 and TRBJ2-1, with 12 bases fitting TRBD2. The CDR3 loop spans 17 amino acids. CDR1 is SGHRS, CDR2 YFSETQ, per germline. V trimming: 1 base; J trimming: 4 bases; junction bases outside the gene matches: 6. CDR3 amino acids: CASSLTTSGSTYNEQFF. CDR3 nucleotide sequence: TGCGCCAGCAGCTTGACGACTAGCGGGAGCACTTACAATGAGCAGTTCTTC.

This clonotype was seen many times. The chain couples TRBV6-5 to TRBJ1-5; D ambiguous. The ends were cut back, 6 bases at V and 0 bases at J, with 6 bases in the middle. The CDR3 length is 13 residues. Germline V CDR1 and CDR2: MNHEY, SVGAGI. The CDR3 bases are TGTGCCAGCAGGGGGTATAGCAATCAGCCCCAGCATTTT. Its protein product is CASRGYSNQPQHF.

Here the CDR3 DNA reads TGTGCCAGCAGTCCCAAGCCCGGACGGACCGGTCGTCGGTATTTT. The encoded protein is CASSPKPGRTGRRYF. The rearrangement uses TRBV6-5 and TRBJ2-3; D ambiguous. V was cut by 5 bases and J by 14 bases, with 26 bases left in between. The germline gives CDR1 MNHEY, CDR2 SVGAGI. This CDR3 comprises 15 residues.

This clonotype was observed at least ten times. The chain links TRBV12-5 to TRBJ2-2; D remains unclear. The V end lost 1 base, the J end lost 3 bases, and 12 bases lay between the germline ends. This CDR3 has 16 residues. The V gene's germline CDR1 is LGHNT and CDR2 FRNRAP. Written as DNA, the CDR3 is TGTGCTAGTGGTTTGGGGTTAGCTACCGACACCGGGGAGCTGTTTTTT. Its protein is CASGLGLATDTGELFF.

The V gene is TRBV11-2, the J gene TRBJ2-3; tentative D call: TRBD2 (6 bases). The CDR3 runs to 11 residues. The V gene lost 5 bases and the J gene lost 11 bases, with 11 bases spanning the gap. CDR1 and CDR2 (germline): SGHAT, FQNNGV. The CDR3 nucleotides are TGTGCCAGCAGCGAAGTGGAGGGGCAGTATTTT. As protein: CASSEVEGQYF.

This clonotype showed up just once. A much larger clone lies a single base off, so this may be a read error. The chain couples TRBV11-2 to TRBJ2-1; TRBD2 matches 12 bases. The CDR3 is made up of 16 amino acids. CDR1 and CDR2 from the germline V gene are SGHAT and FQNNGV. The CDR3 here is CTSSSGTSGLLDEQFF. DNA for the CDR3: TGTACCAGCAGCTCCGGGACTAGCGGGCTTTTAGATGAGCAGTTCTTC.

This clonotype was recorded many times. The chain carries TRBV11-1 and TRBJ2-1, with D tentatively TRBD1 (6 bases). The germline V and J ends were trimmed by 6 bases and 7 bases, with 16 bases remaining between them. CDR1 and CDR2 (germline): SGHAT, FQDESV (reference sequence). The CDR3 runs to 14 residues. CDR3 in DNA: TGTGCCAGCAGTACTACTACCAGGGGTAATGAGCAGTTCTTC. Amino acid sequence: CASSTTTRGNEQFF.

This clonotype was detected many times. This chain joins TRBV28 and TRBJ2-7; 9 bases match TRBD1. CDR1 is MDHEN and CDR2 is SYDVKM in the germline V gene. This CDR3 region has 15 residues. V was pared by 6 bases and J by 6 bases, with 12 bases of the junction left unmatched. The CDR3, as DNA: TGTGCCAGCAGCCGTCCCGGGACAGGGAACCTCGAGCAGTACTTC. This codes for CASSRPGTGNLEQYF.

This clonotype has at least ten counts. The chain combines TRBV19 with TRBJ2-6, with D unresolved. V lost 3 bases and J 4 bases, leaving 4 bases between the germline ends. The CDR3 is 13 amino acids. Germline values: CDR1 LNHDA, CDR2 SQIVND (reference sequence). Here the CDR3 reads CASSISGANVLTF. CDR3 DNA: TGTGCCAGTAGTATTTCCGGGGCCAACGTCCTGACTTTC. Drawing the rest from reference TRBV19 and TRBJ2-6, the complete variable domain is DGGITQSPKYLFRKEGQNVTLSCEQNLNHDAMYWYRQDPGQGLRLIYYSQIVNDFQKGDIAEGYSVSREKKESFPLTVTSAQKNPTAFYLCASSISGANVLTFGAGSRLTVL.

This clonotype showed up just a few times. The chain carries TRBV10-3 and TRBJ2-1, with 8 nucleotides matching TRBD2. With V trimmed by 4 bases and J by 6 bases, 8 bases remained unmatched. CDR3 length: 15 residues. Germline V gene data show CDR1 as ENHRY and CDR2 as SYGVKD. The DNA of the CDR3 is TGTGCCATCAGTGGCTCCTCGCGGGGGGTCAATGAGCAGTTCTTC. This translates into CAISGSSRGVNEQFF.

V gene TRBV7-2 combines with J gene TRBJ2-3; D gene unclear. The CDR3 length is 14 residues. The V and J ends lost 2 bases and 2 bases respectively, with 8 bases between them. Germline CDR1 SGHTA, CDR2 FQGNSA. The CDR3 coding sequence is TGTGCCAGCAGCTTAAGAGAGACCACAGATACGCAGTATTTT. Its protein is CASSLRETTDTQYF. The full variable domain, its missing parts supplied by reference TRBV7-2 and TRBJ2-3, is GAGVSQSPSNKVTEKGKDVELRCDPISGHTALYWYRQSLGQGLEFLIYFQGNSAPDKSGLPSDRFSAERTGGSVSTLTIQRTQQEDSAVYLCASSLRETTDTQYFGPGTRLTVL.

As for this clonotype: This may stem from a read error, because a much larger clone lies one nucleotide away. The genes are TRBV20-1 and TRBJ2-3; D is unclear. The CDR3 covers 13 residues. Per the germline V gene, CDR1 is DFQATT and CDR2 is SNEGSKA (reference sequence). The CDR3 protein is CGAPTLFGDTQYF. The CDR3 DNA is TGCGGTGCTCCCACTCTTTTTGGAGATACGCAGTATTTT.

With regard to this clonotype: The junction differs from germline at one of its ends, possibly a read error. The DNA of the CDR3 is TGTACCAGCAGAATGAACACCGGGGAGCTGTTTTTT. Translated: CTSRMNTGELFF. This chain joins TRBV6-2 or TRBV6-3 and TRBJ2-2; D remains ambiguous. The CDR3 extends over 12 amino acids. From germline, CDR1 is MNHEY and CDR2 SVGEGT.

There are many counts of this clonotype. CDR3 protein: CASSRGGGNQPQHF. DNA of the CDR3: TGTGCCAGCAGCCGCGGAGGGGGCAATCAGCCCCAGCATTTT. The gene calls are TRBV5-6 and TRBJ1-5, with a tentative D call TRBD1 (5 bases). Trimming cost V 4 bases and J 2 bases, with 10 bases left between them. CDR3 length equals 14 residues. The germline V gene encodes CDR1 SGHDT and CDR2 YYEEEE.

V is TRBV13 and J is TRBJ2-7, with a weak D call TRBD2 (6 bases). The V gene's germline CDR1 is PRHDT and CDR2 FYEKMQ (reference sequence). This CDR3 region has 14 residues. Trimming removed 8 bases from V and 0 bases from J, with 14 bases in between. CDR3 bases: TGTGCCAGCCGAATCGCGGGGAGCTCCTACGAGCAGTACTTC. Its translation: CASRIAGSSYEQYF.